The sequence of this T cell receptor beta chain was determined in a study of early T cells in non-severe SARS-CoV-2 infection. TCRdb used MiXCR to reprocess the 5' RACE reads, holding one entry per CDR3 protein. The table has around 40,000 distinct CDR3 sequences, around 6.5% seen once. The table lists this clonotype with a few counts. V shed 4 bases, J shed 4 bases, and the junction held 4 bases outside the gene matches. This CDR3 comprises 15 residues. The germline CDR1 and CDR2 sequences are SGHTA and FQGTGA. This receptor was obtained from an adult who was a healthcare worker with PCR-confirmed SARS-CoV-2 infection or an uninfected control (not recorded which). This rearrangement joins TRBV7-3 to TRBJ2-1; 10 bases align to TRBD2. The sample was whole blood. CDR3 bases: TGTGCCAGCAGCTCAACAGCGGGAGGGTACAATGAGCAGTTCTTC. Its protein product is CASSSTAGGYNEQFF.